The rows below give T cell receptor beta chains drawn from one sample of a study of beta chain features in type 1 diabetes. Clones were sequenced by immunoSEQ multiplex PCR, and TCRdb holds only the in-frame ones, with some missing. The data hold around 180,000 clones, with 13% observed a single time. Sequencing was done on a sample of central memory CD4+ T cells from blood. Source of these receptors: a woman aged 18-29 years in good health. Both conserved end residues are part of each CDR3. D genes are given only for firm matches. Size values are once, few and many counts, or a class for expanded clones, and some rows have none.

D | size | J | V | CDR3 | DNA
NA | few | TRBJ2-1 | TRBV29-1 | CSVVLTGVLDEQFF | TGCAGCGTTGTCCTGACAGGTGTGTTGGATGAGCAGTTCTTC
NA | NA | TRBJ2-3 | TRBV19 | CASSIETQTAGGTDTQYF | TGTGCCAGTAGTATAGAAACTCAGACTGCCGGAGGCACAGATACGCAGTATTTT
TRBD1 | few | TRBJ2-3 | TRBV6-5 | CASRDGQGRGDTQYF | TGTGCCAGCAGGGATGGACAGGGAAGAGGAGATACGCAGTATTTT
NA | few | TRBJ2-1 | TRBV9 | CASSVEWQTRQFF | TGTGCCAGCAGCGTAGAGTGGCAGACTCGGCAGTTCTTC
TRBD2 | NA | TRBJ2-3 | TRBV30 | CAWSVGGGTDTQYF | TGTGCCTGGAGTGTCGGGGGGGGCACAGATACGCAGTATTTT
NA | few | TRBJ2-7 | TRBV9 | CASSVGPLQGSYEQYF | TGTGCCAGCAGCGTAGGACCTCTCCAGGGAAGCTACGAGCAGTACTTC
NA | NA | TRBJ2-1 | TRBV7-2 | CASTRRTSYNEQFF | TGTGCCAGCACTAGGAGGACCTCCTACAATGAGCAGTTCTTC
TRBD1 | few | TRBJ1-1 | TRBV6-5 | CASSPAGQGDTEAFF | TGTGCCAGCAGCCCCGCCGGACAGGGGGACACTGAAGCTTTCTTT
TRBD2 | NA | TRBJ2-2 | TRBV7-3 | CASSPAGEGTGELFF | TGTGCCAGCAGCCCAGCGGGAGAGGGCACCGGGGAGCTGTTTTTT
NA | few | TRBJ2-1 | TRBV28 | CASSSRREQFF | TGTGCCAGCAGTTCGAGGCGGGAGCAGTTCTTC
NA | NA | TRBJ2-7 | TRBV11-3 | CASSLGVRDYEQYF | TGTGCCAGCAGCTTAGGAGTCAGGGACTACGAGCAGTACTTC
NA | few | TRBJ2-3 | TRBV27 | CASSLQDSTDTQYF | TGTGCCAGCAGTCTACAGGATAGCACAGATACGCAGTATTTT
TRBD2 | NA | TRBJ2-5 | TRBV9 | CASSVAGSGRAVGETQYF | TGTGCCAGCAGCGTAGCGGGTAGCGGGAGGGCCGTCGGGGAGACCCAGTACTTC
NA | few | TRBJ2-2 | TRBV5-4 | CASSLETGGELFF | TGTGCCAGCAGCTTGGAGACAGGCGGGGAGCTGTTTTTT
TRBD1 | few | TRBJ1-1 | TRBV5-1 | CASSPGPGTGGLDTEAFF | TGCGCCAGCAGCCCCGGACCCGGGACAGGGGGCTTAGACACTGAAGCTTTCTTT
TRBD1 | NA | TRBJ2-5 | TRBV29-1 | CSVDRVGETQYF | TGCAGCGTAGACAGGGTTGGGGAGACCCAGTACTTC
NA | NA | TRBJ2-7 | TRBV6-5 | CASSSVVYEQYF | TGTGCCAGCAGCTCGGTTGTCTACGAGCAGTACTTC
NA | NA | TRBJ1-5 | TRBV30 | CAWRGQQGAGQPQHF | TGTGCCTGGAGAGGACAACAGGGTGCGGGTCAGCCCCAGCATTTT